The 9 T cell receptor beta chains reported below all come from one sample, sequenced in a study of Graves' ophthalmopathy and Graves' hyperthyroidism. Amplification of TCR beta CDR3 regions used RNA transcripts. Second-round multiplex PCR came after first-round RT-PCR with HTBI primers. MiXCR, applied by TCRdb to the multiplex PCR reads, yields one record per CDR3 protein. The table lists almost 750,000 distinct CDR3 sequences, 40% of them singletons. Specimen: peripheral blood. The receptors originated from an adult man with Graves' ophthalmopathy.

This clonotype was seen ten or more times. The rearrangement links TRBV7-9 to TRBJ1-1; D not certain. Per germline, CDR1 SEHNR and CDR2 FQNEAQ (reference sequence). The CDR3 loop spans 16 amino acids. Trimming stripped 1 base from V and 1 base from J, with 13 bases between. The CDR3 DNA sequence: TGTGCCAGCAGCTTAGGCGGACCACTCGCGAACACTGAAGCTTTCTTT. It translates to CASSLGGPLANTEAFF.

This clonotype was counted at least ten times. The genes are TRBV10-3 and TRBJ1-1, with D possibly TRBD1 on 5 matching bases. The germline CDR1 and CDR2 sequences are ENHRY and SYGVKD. V dropped 8 bases and J dropped 1 base, with 14 bases sitting between them. The CDR3 totals 14 residues. The DNA of the CDR3 is TGTGCCATCCGGGAGGGGAGAACGAACACTGAAGCTTTCTTT. It specifies CAIREGRTNTEAFF.

This clonotype was observed a few times. This chain uses TRBV11-2 with TRBJ2-5, with D maybe TRBD2 (5 bases). Between the trimmed V and J ends, which lost 4 bases and 4 bases, there was a span of 16 bases. CDR1 is SGHAT, CDR2 FQNNGV, per germline. CDR3 size: 15 residues. The CDR3 loop is CASSSRRGRGETQYF. CDR3 coding DNA: TGTGCCAGCAGCTCCCGTCGGGGTAGAGGAGAGACCCAGTACTTC.

This clonotype was detected a few times. This chain uses TRBV29-1 with TRBJ1-1; perhaps TRBD1 as D (6 bases). Deletions cut 7 bases from V and 2 bases from J, with 20 bases between. CDR1 and CDR2 (germline): SQVTM, ANQGSEA. The CDR3 runs to 15 residues. CDR3 DNA sequence: TGCAGCGCGGAGGTAAGAAGGGGGGGAAACACTGAAGCTTTCTTT. Translation: CSAEVRRGGNTEAFF. The variable domain in full, completed from reference TRBV29-1 and TRBJ1-1, reads SAVISQKPSRDICQRGTSLTIQCQVDSQVTMMFWYRQQPGQSLTLIATANQGSEATYESGFVIDKFPISRPNLTFSTLTVSNMSPEDSSIYLCSAEVRRGGNTEAFFGQGTRLTVV.

This clonotype was detected only a few times. Compared with germline, one end of the junction differs, possibly owing to a read error. The chain combines TRBV25-1 with TRBJ1-6; the match to TRBD1 covers 9 bases. The CDR3 runs to 16 residues. Germline values: CDR1 MGHDK, CDR2 SYGVNS. CDR3 in amino acids: CASSGDRVFGNSPLHF. The CDR3 nucleotides are TGTGCCAGTAGTGGGGACAGGGTATTCGGAAATTCACCCCTCCACTTT.

This clonotype has a single count. Its ends do not fully match the called genes, so a read error is possible. This chain joins TRBV9 and TRBJ2-5; D is possibly TRBD1 (6 bases). CDR3 length: 12 residues. In germline, CDR1 is SGDLS, CDR2 YYNGEE. The CDR3 loop is CVSSRRGETQYF. In DNA, the CDR3 is TGTGTCAGCAGCCGAAGGGGGGAGACCCAGTACTTC.

The chain combines TRBV7-9 with TRBJ2-7; perhaps TRBD1 as D (6 bases). Germline V gene sequence: CDR1 SEHNR, CDR2 FQNEAQ (reference sequence). V was cut by 5 bases and J by 6 bases, with 20 bases left in between. This CDR3 region has 15 residues. DNA of the CDR3: TGTGCCAGCAGCCAAGATTGGTCGGGACAACCCGAGCAGTACTTC. It codes for CASSQDWSGQPEQYF.

The J gene is TRBJ2-7, the V gene TRBV9, with 8 bases that match TRBD2. Germline V gene lookup returns CDR1 SGDLS and CDR2 YYNGEE. The CDR3 length is 15 residues. The ends lost 3 bases at V and 3 bases at J; junction bases unmatched: 8. CDR3 bases: TGTGCCAGCAGCGAGAGTCGCGGGAGGTTCTACGAGCAGTACTTC. Translation: CASSESRGRFYEQYF.

This clonotype was seen more than once but under ten times. The V and J genes are TRBV19 and TRBJ1-1; D ambiguous. Trimming left V 5 bases short and J 7 bases short, with 23 bases between. The CDR3 is made up of 16 amino acids. Germline lookup yields CDR1 LNHDA and CDR2 SQIVND (reference sequence). The CDR3 protein is CASSVGSSYRIGEAFF. The CDR3 region has the DNA TGTGCCAGTAGTGTGGGGTCTAGCTACCGAATTGGTGAAGCTTTCTTT.